The 21 T cell receptor beta chains listed next were all sequenced from one sample in a study of OX40 agonist ivuxolimab in advanced cancers. The protocol was immunoSEQ multiplex PCR, while the TCRdb copy is restricted to in-frame clones and leaves out a portion. The table records tens of thousands of clones, roughly 85% of them present only once. The source material was CD4+ or CD8+ T cells sorted from blood, sampled in a trial of the OX40 agonist ivuxolimab. The receptor set was obtained from an adult with an advanced solid tumor such as melanoma, head and neck, liver or kidney cancer.

There are a few counts of this clone. The chain recombines TRBV5-4 with TRBJ1-5, with TRBD1 as a possible D gene (6 bases). Trimming took off 5 bases at V and 7 bases at J, with 13 bases between the two ends. Germline CDR1 and CDR2: SGHNT and YYREEE (reference sequence). This CDR3 has 13 residues. The CDR3 DNA reads TGTGCCAGCAGTTCACAGGGACGACAGCCCCAGCATTTT. Amino acids: CASSSQGRQPQHF. The variable domain in full, with the rest retrieved from reference TRBV5-4 and TRBJ1-5, is ETGVTQSPTHLIKTRGQQVTLRCSSQSGHNTVSWYQQALGQGPQFIFQYYREEENGRGNFPPRFSGLQFPNYSSELNVNALELDDSALYLCASSSQGRQPQHFGDGTRLSIL.

The genes are TRBV19 and TRBJ2-1; 14 nucleotides line up with TRBD2. V lost 9 bases to trimming and J lost 6 bases; unmatched junction nucleotides: 4. Looked up from germline, CDR1 is LNHDA and CDR2 is SQIVND (reference sequence). The CDR3 totals 14 residues. The CDR3 coding sequence is TGTGCCAGCATCGGACTAGCGGGAGGCAATGAGCAGTTCTTC. As protein: CASIGLAGGNEQFF. The entire variable domain, with the rest obtained from reference TRBV19 and TRBJ2-1, is as follows: DGGITQSPKYLFRKEGQNVTLSCEQNLNHDAMYWYRQDPGQGLRLIYYSQIVNDFQKGDIAEGYSVSREKKESFPLTVTSAQKNPTAFYLCASIGLAGGNEQFFGPGTRLTVL.

The genes are TRBV4-1 and TRBJ1-4; possibly TRBD1 for D (6 bases). Germline V CDR1 and CDR2: MGHRA, YSYEKL. This CDR3 spans 18 amino acids. The ends were cut back, 1 base at V and 0 bases at J, with 15 bases in the middle. The CDR3 loop is CASSQGAGEFSTNEKLFF. Here the CDR3 DNA reads TGCGCCAGCAGCCAAGGCGCAGGGGAGTTTTCAACTAATGAAAAACTGTTTTTT.

The chain employs TRBV9 and TRBJ2-7; TRBD1 matches 7 bases. The V gene end was trimmed by 4 bases and the J gene end by 5 bases; junction bases not matched to a gene: 9. This CDR3 has 14 amino acids. CDR1 is SGDLS and CDR2 is YYNGEE in the germline V gene. The CDR3 nucleotides read TGTGCCAGCAGCCCCCATAGACAGGGCCACGAGCAGTACTTC. Translating it yields CASSPHRQGHEQYF.

Of note for this clone: At one end, the junction sequence differs from germline, possibly due to a read error. Other DNA sequences of this sample code for an identical CDR3. The CDR3 nucleotides are TGCGCCAGCAGCCAAGTTACGGGTGGGAGCTATGGTTACACCTTC. Translated, it gives CASSQVTGGSYGYTF. V is TRBV4-1 and J is TRBJ1-2; D gene uncertain. CDR1 and CDR2 from the germline V gene are MGHRA and YSYEKL. The CDR3 covers 15 residues.

V gene TRBV11-3 combines with J gene TRBJ2-6; maybe TRBD2 (6 bases). V dropped 6 bases and J dropped 12 bases, with 18 bases sitting between them. This CDR3 contains 14 residues. Per germline, CDR1 SGHNT and CDR2 YENEEA. The CDR3 DNA is TGTGCCAGCAGTTCTCCGGGACTCCCTCCCGTCCTGACTTTC. Its translation is CASSSPGLPPVLTF.

V is TRBV12-5 and J is TRBJ2-2; TRBD2 might be the D (6 bases). Deletions cut 5 bases from V and 6 bases from J, with 13 bases between. Germline V CDR1 and CDR2: LGHNT, FRNRAP. The CDR3 length is 14 residues. In DNA, the CDR3 is TGTGCTAGTGGTATTGCGGGGTCAGCCGGGGAGCTGTTTTTT. This codes for CASGIAGSAGELFF. Complete variable domain (other parts from reference TRBV12-5 and TRBJ2-2): DARVTQTPRHKVTEMGQEVTMRCQPILGHNTVFWYRQTMMQGLELLAYFRNRAPLDDSGMPKDRFSAEMPDATLATLKIQPSEPRDSAVYFCASGIAGSAGELFFGEGSRLTVL.

The chain recombines TRBV5-6 with TRBJ2-3; D remains ambiguous. This CDR3 is built from 12 residues. Trimming left V 3 bases short and J 1 base short, with 3 bases between. CDR1 and CDR2 (germline): SGHDT, YYEEEE. DNA for the CDR3: TGTGCCAGCAGCTGGGGCACAGATACGCAGTATTTT. Its protein product is CASSWGTDTQYF. Based on the CDR3 plus reference TRBV5-6 and TRBJ2-3, the full variable domain is DAGVTQSPTHLIKTRGQQVTLRCSPKSGHDTVSWYQQALGQGPQFIFQYYEEEERQRGNFPDRFSGHQFPNYSSELNVNALLLGDSALYLCASSWGTDTQYFGPGTRLTVL.

This clone was seen once. V is TRBV30 and J is TRBJ1-2; TRBD1 aligns across 8 bases. Per germline, CDR1 GTSNPN and CDR2 SVGIG (reference sequence). CDR3 size: 15 residues. The V and J ends lost 3 bases and 2 bases, in that order; junction bases with no gene match: 8. CDR3 nucleotide sequence: TGTGCCTGGAGCCCTACTCAGGGGGCAAACTATGGCTACACCTTC. Encoded protein: CAWSPTQGANYGYTF.

The chain employs TRBV9 and TRBJ2-3; no clear D gene. The germline gives CDR1 SGDLS, CDR2 YYNGEE. The V gene lost 4 bases and the J gene lost 2 bases, with 8 bases spanning the gap. The CDR3 is made up of 13 amino acids. CDR3 in DNA: TGTGCCAGCAGCCCGCTGACCACAGATACGCAGTATTTT. Its translation is CASSPLTTDTQYF.

The chain has TRBV9 and TRBJ1-6; possible D gene TRBD1, 6 bases. This CDR3 is 18 amino acids long. V was shortened by 4 bases and J by 7 bases, with 24 bases between the two germline ends. The germline V gene encodes CDR1 SGDLS and CDR2 YYNGEE. The CDR3 DNA sequence: TGTGCCAGCAGCCCACAAGGCATCTCCGGGACACTCAATTCACCCCTCCACTTT. Its translation is CASSPQGISGTLNSPLHF.

J is TRBJ2-7 and V is TRBV7-9; no reliable D call. In germline, CDR1 is SEHNR, CDR2 FQNEAQ (reference sequence). This CDR3 is 13 amino acids long. V gave up 10 bases and J gave up 1 base, with 14 bases separating them. CDR3 bases: TGTGCCATTAAGCCGGGTCAATCCTACGAGCAGTACTTC. Residues: CAIKPGQSYEQYF. Together with reference TRBV7-9 and TRBJ2-7, the CDR3 gives the full variable domain: DTGVSQNPRHKITKRGQNVTFRCDPISEHNRLYWYRQTLGQGPEFLTYFQNEAQLEKSRLLSDRFSAERPKGSFSTLEIQRTEQGDSAMYLCAIKPGQSYEQYFGPGTRLTVT.

This clone has a handful of counts. The chain is built from TRBV25-1 and TRBJ2-1, with TRBD1 matching over 8 bases. Germline CDR1 reads MGHDK; CDR2 reads SYGVNS. After removal of 3 bases from V and 7 bases from J, the junction contained 11 bases not matched to a gene. The CDR3 has 16 amino acids. CDR3 protein: CASSDLQGALGNEQFF. CDR3 DNA: TGTGCCAGCAGTGACCTCCAGGGGGCGTTGGGTAATGAGCAGTTCTTC.

The chain combines TRBV23-1 with TRBJ2-3, with TRBD2 identical over 7 bases. TRBV23-1 is designated an ORF whose function remains uncertain. After removal of 3 bases from V and 0 bases from J, the junction contained 3 bases not matched to a gene. This CDR3 region has 15 residues. The CDR3 nucleotides are TGCGCCAGCAGTCATACAGCGGGAAGCACAGATACGCAGTATTTT. Its protein is CASSHTAGSTDTQYF.

The rearrangement uses TRBV28 and TRBJ1-4, with no clear D. Trimming shortened V by 1 base and J by 8 bases, and 14 bases separated the two germline ends. CDR1 and CDR2 from the germline V gene are MDHEN and SYDVKM. The CDR3 sequence is 15 residues long. The CDR3 region is CASSLLPGLGEKLFF. The CDR3 bases are TGTGCCAGCAGTTTATTGCCTGGCCTGGGGGAAAAACTGTTTTTT.

The chain carries TRBV5-5 and TRBJ2-7; 10 bases agree with TRBD2. The ends lost 0 bases at V and 6 bases at J; junction bases unmatched: 3. The CDR3 sequence is 14 residues long. Germline assignment: CDR1 SGHKS and CDR2 YYEKEE (reference sequence). The CDR3 DNA sequence: TGTGCCAGCAGCTTGGCAGCGGGAGGGTTCGAGCAGTACTTC. Encoded protein: CASSLAAGGFEQYF. The variable domain in full, completed from reference TRBV5-5 and TRBJ2-7, reads DAGVTQSPTHLIKTRGQQVTLRCSPISGHKSVSWYQQVLGQGPQFIFQYYEKEERGRGNFPDRFSARQFPNYSSELNVNALLLGDSALYLCASSLAAGGFEQYFGPGTRLTVT.

The CDR3 region has the DNA TGTGCCAGCAGCCCCTGGCGGGGGCTAAGCACAGATACGCAGTATTTT. It is translated as CASSPWRGLSTDTQYF. The chain employs TRBV7-2 and TRBJ2-3; D is possibly TRBD2 (7 bases). The germline CDR1 and CDR2 sequences are SGHTA and FQGNSA. Trimming cost V 5 bases and J 0 bases, with 15 bases left between them. The CDR3 covers 16 residues.

The chain links TRBV5-5 to TRBJ1-3; D gene ambiguous. V lost 4 bases to trimming and J lost 0 bases, with 14 bases between them. Per the germline V gene, CDR1 is SGHKS and CDR2 is YYEKEE (reference sequence). This CDR3 has 16 amino acids. The CDR3 protein is CASSQVDADSGNTIYF. CDR3 DNA: TGTGCCAGCAGCCAAGTGGACGCAGACTCTGGAAACACCATATATTTT.

This clone rates as medium-sized (0.01 to 0.1%). The V call is TRBV6-4, the J call TRBJ2-3; 8 bases map to TRBD2. CDR3 length: 14 residues. The V segment lost 3 bases and the J segment 1 base; nucleotides outside the gene matches: 0. Looked up from germline, CDR1 is MRHNA and CDR2 is SNTAGT. The CDR3 nucleotides are TGTGCCAGCAGTGAAGCGGGAGGCACAGATACGCAGTATTTT. Its protein product is CASSEAGGTDTQYF.

V gene TRBV9 combines with J gene TRBJ2-1, with TRBD1 matching over 11 bases. Germline-derived CDR1 and CDR2 are SGDLS and YYNGEE. The V segment lost 2 bases and the J segment 7 bases; nucleotides outside the gene matches: 11. The CDR3 has 17 residues. CDR3 region: CASSVFPGQGVRNEQFF. The DNA for the CDR3 is TGTGCCAGCAGCGTCTTCCCGGGACAGGGGGTTCGTAATGAGCAGTTCTTC.

The V and J genes are TRBV2 and TRBJ1-2; 7 bases fit TRBD1. Unmatched junction bases numbered 15, after V lost 5 bases and J lost 0 bases. This CDR3 has 18 amino acids. Germline-derived CDR1 and CDR2 are SNHLY and FYNNEI. The CDR3 nucleotides are TGTGCCAGCAGTCGAATCCCTCTGGGACAGTCATCTAACTATGGCTACACCTTC. It is translated as CASSRIPLGQSSNYGYTF.